Below are 12 T cell receptor beta chains sequenced from a single sample in a study. MiXCR, run by TCRdb on the 5' RACE reads, gives a single entry per CDR3 protein. The data contain approximately 8,700 distinct CDR3 sequences, approximately 15% of them singletons. Sequencing was performed on memory CD4+ T cells sorted from blood. Subset meaning: memory CD4+ T cells, CD4+CD45RO+CD25-. All receptors come from a female donor with breast cancer.

The gene calls are TRBV12-3 or TRBV12-4 and TRBJ2-2, with 8 bases that match TRBD1. The CDR3 spans 17 residues. J was trimmed by 2 bases and V by 6 bases; bases with no gene match: 11. CDR3 coding DNA: TGTGCCAGCAGCGCAGACTCGGACAGGGTTAACACCGGGGAGCTGTTTTTT. This encodes CASSADSDRVNTGELFF.

The rearrangement uses TRBV30 and TRBJ2-7; unclear D gene. Germline CDR1 GTSNPN, CDR2 SVGIG (reference sequence). This CDR3 is 14 amino acids long. Trimming pared 2 bases from V and 0 bases from J, leaving 11 bases between. In DNA, the CDR3 is TGTGCCTGGAGTAGGAGTTTGAGCTCCTACGAGCAGTACTTC. Encoded protein: CAWSRSLSSYEQYF.

In its sample, this clonotype is medium-sized. V gene TRBV9 combines with J gene TRBJ1-2, with D possibly being TRBD1 (5 bases). Trimming took 5 bases from V and 8 from J, leaving 19 bases between them. CDR3 length equals 14 residues. The germline gives CDR1 SGDLS, CDR2 YYNGEE. CDR3 region: CASRKEGIAEGYTF. The CDR3 bases are TGTGCCAGCAGGAAAGAGGGGATTGCGGAAGGCTACACCTTC. Together with reference TRBV9 and TRBJ1-2, the CDR3 gives the full variable domain: DSGVTQTPKHLITATGQRVTLRCSPRSGDLSVYWYQQSLDQGLQFLIQYYNGEERAKGNILERFSAQQFPDLHSELNLSSLELGDSALYFCASRKEGIAEGYTFGSGTRLTVV.

Sample share makes this clonotype medium-sized (0.01 to 0.1%). The chain employs TRBV30 and TRBJ1-2, with 7 bases aligning to TRBD1. Germline V CDR1 and CDR2: GTSNPN, SVGIG (reference sequence). The V gene end was trimmed by 5 bases and the J gene end by 7 bases; junction bases not matched to a gene: 10. This CDR3 has 13 residues. In nucleotides, the CDR3 is TGTGCCTGGGTCCGGGACAGCTTAACTGGCTACACCTTC. As protein: CAWVRDSLTGYTF. Looking up the rest from reference TRBV30 and TRBJ1-2 gives the full variable domain: SQTIHQWPATLVQPVGSPLSLECTVEGTSNPNLYWYRQAAGRGLQLLFYSVGIGQISSEVPQNLSASRPQDRQFILSSKKLLLSDSGFYLCAWVRDSLTGYTFGSGTRLTVV.

The gene calls are TRBV19 and TRBJ2-3, with a possible D match to TRBD1 (5 bases). Near its end, the DNA agrees better with TRBJ1-5, so the J call may be wrong. CDR1 LNHDA and CDR2 SQIVND come from the germline V gene (reference sequence). The CDR3 runs 13 residues. CDR3 loop: CASSPQSGDTQHF. The CDR3 DNA reads as TGTGCCAGTAGTCCTCAATCGGGGGATACGCAGCATTTT.

J is TRBJ1-1 and V is TRBV15; D is perhaps TRBD1 (6 bases). The CDR3 is made up of 15 amino acids. V dropped 9 bases and J dropped 4 bases, with 21 bases sitting between them. Germline lookup yields CDR1 LNHNV and CDR2 YYDKDF (reference sequence). The CDR3 nucleotides are TGTGCCACTAACGACCCCACACAGGGTACCACTGAAGCTTTCTTT. Amino acids: CATNDPTQGTTEAFF. Full variable domain (remainder filled in from reference TRBV15 and TRBJ1-1): DAMVIQNPRYQVTQFGKPVTLSCSQTLNHNVMYWYQQKSSQAPKLLFHYYDKDFNNEADTPDNFQSRRPNTSFCFLDIRSPGLGDTAMYLCATNDPTQGTTEAFFGQGTRLTVV.

By sample fraction, this clonotype is medium-sized. V gene TRBV12-3 or TRBV12-4 combines with J gene TRBJ2-1; possibly TRBD1 or TRBD2 for D (6 bases each). V gave up 7 bases and J gave up 2 bases, with 18 bases separating them. This CDR3 region has 16 residues. CDR3 protein: CASTGWRGSPYNEQFF. CDR3 DNA sequence: TGTGCCAGCACCGGGTGGAGGGGGTCCCCCTACAATGAGCAGTTCTTC.

This clonotype rates as medium-sized. The rearrangement links TRBV7-2 to TRBJ2-3; D assignment may be TRBD1 or TRBD2 (5 bases each). The CDR3 sequence is 14 residues long. From germline, CDR1 is SGHTA and CDR2 FQGNSA. Trimming took 0 bases from V and 1 from J, leaving 5 bases between them. CDR3 protein: CASSLAGGTDTQYF. CDR3 in DNA: TGTGCCAGCAGCTTAGCGGGGGGCACAGATACGCAGTATTTT.

This clonotype is medium-sized (0.01 to 0.1%) by share. The CDR3 region is CSARGESRTQYF. CDR3 nucleotides: TGCAGTGCTAGAGGAGAATCCCGGACCCAGTACTTC. This sequence joins TRBV20-1 and TRBJ2-5; the D is unclear. The V gene's germline CDR1 is DFQATT and CDR2 SNEGSKA (reference sequence). This CDR3 contains 12 residues. The V gene lost 1 base and the J gene lost 7 bases, with 10 bases spanning the gap.

The chain has TRBV4-1 and TRBJ1-1, with D uncertain. The germline CDR1 and CDR2 sequences are MGHRA and YSYEKL. This CDR3 spans 13 amino acids. V was trimmed by 1 base and J by 3 bases, leaving 6 bases between them. The DNA for the CDR3 is TGCGCCAGCAGCCAAGGAGTATACACTGAAGCTTTCTTT. Encoded protein: CASSQGVYTEAFF.

In regard to this clonotype: This could be a read error, since a much larger clone is one nucleotide away. V usage is TRBV28 and J usage is TRBJ2-7, with 12 bases identical to TRBD2. With V trimmed by 3 bases and J by 2 bases, 8 bases remained unmatched. The germline V gene encodes CDR1 MDHEN and CDR2 SYDVKM. The CDR3 loop spans 17 amino acids. CDR3: CASSFYRTSGNTYEQYF. As DNA, the CDR3 is TGTGCCAGCAGTTTTTATAGGACTAGCGGGAATACCTACGAGCAGTACTTC.

J is TRBJ2-3 and V is TRBV6-5; D possibly matches TRBD1 or TRBD2 (5 bases each). The germline gives CDR1 MNHEY, CDR2 SVGAGI. Trimming took 6 bases from V and 12 from J, leaving 19 bases between them. The CDR3 sequence is 13 residues long. The CDR3 DNA reads as TGTGCCAGCAGCATACCCCCTGGGACGGTACAGTATTTT. Translated, it gives CASSIPPGTVQYF.